This TCR beta chain comes out of a study of shared clonotypes between healthy human individuals. The study's findings and limits: Sampling included only blood; tissue repertoires likely differ.

To note about this clone: As yet, its antigen is unknown.

TCRdb keeps only in-frame clones here, not all; method: immunoSEQ multiplex PCR. The top ten clones hold 1.5% to 2% of a sample with around 720,000 clones, about three quarters of them seen once. This CDR3 spans 12 amino acids. V dropped 3 bases and J dropped 2 bases, with 4 bases sitting between them. Germline values: CDR1 MNHEY, CDR2 SVGAGI. Memory CD4+ cells were the fraction left after CD45RA+ naive selection. This sequence joins TRBV6-5 and TRBJ1-2; D not resolved. The source is a woman aged 25 to 39 in good health. The sequencing input was memory CD4+ T cells sorted from blood. Subset indicated: CD45RA-negative fraction. The CDR3 protein is CASSYDNYGYTF. DNA of the CDR3: TGTGCCAGCAGTTATGACAACTATGGCTACACCTTC.